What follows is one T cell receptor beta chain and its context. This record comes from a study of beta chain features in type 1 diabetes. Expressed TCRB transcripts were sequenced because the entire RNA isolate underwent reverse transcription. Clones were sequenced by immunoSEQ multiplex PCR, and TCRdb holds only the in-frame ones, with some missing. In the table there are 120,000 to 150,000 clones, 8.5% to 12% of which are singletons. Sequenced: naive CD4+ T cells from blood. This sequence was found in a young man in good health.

The DNA of the CDR3 is TGTGCCAGCTCACCACGCGGGGGAGGCACAGATACGCAGTATTTT. It encodes CASSPRGGGTDTQYF. The V call is TRBV18, the J call TRBJ2-3, with 7 bases aligning to TRBD2. The length of the CDR3 is 15 residues. Germline V CDR1 and CDR2: KGHSH, LQKENI. V lost 1 base to trimming and J lost 1 base; unmatched junction nucleotides: 2. Complete variable domain (other parts from reference TRBV18 and TRBJ2-3): NAGVMQNPRHLVRRRGQEARLRCSPMKGHSHVYWYRQLPEEGLKFMVYLQKENIIDESGMPKERFSAEFPKEGPSILRIQQVVRGDSAAYFCASSPRGGGTDTQYFGPGTRLTVL.